This T cell receptor (beta chain) came from a study of T cells in Graves' hyperthyroidism and ophthalmopathy. The study's findings and limits: Using 13 V-J features, a model discriminated ophthalmopathy from stable hyperthyroidism. Among thyroid clonotypes expanded above 0.001, most also appeared in blood.

Comments on this clonotype: The antigen remains undetermined.

The source material, RNA transcripts, was used to amplify TCR beta CDR3 regions. The HTBI primer set drove a first-round RT-PCR of the TCR CDR3. TCRdb fed the multiplex PCR reads into MiXCR, producing one record per CDR3 protein. The repertoire holds 650,000 to 850,000 distinct CDR3 sequences, with around 20% as singletons. CDR1 and CDR2 from the germline V gene are KGHSH and LQKENI. V gave up 4 bases and J gave up 4 bases; unmatched junction bases: 10. The CDR3 contains 17 residues. Disease duration under 2 months; hyperthyroidism patients were aged 18 to 65. PBMCs were derived from roughly 9.6 ml fresh peripheral blood.

V gene TRBV18 combines with J gene TRBJ2-6; TRBD1 matches at 7 bases. Sequenced material: blood. The receptor's source is a woman aged 45-65 years with Graves' hyperthyroidism that later progressed to Graves' ophthalmopathy. CDR3 DNA sequence: TGTGCCAGCTCACGAGGACAGGATAGTTCGGGGGCCAACGTCCTGACTTTC. Its translation: CASSRGQDSSGANVLTF.